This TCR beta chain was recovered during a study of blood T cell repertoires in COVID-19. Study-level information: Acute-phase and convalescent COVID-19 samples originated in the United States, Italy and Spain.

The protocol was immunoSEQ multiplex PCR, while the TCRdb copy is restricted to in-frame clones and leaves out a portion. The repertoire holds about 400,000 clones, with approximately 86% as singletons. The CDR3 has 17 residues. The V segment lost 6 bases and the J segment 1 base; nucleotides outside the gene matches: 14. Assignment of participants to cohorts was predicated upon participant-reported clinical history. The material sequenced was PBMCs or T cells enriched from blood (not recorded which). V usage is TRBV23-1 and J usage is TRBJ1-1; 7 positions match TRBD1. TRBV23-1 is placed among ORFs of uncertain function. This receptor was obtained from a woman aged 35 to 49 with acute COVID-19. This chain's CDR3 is CASSPRTGGIRNTEAFF. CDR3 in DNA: TGCGCCAGCAGCCCCCGGACAGGCGGGATTCGGAACACTGAAGCTTTCTTT.